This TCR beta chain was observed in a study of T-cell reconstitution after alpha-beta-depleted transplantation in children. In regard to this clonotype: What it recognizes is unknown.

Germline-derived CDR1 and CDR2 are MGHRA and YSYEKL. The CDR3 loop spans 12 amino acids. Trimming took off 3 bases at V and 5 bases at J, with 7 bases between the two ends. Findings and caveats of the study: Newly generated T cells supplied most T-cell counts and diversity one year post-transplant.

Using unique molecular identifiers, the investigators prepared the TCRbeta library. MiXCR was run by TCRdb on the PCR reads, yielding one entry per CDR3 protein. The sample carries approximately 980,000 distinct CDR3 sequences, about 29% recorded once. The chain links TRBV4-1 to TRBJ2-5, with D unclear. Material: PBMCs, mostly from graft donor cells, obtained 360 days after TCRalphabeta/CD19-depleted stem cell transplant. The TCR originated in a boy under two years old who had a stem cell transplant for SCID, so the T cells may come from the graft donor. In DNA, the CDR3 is TGCGCCAGCAGCCAGCCTTCTGAGACCCAGTACTTC. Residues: CASSQPSETQYF.